This TCR beta chain was retrieved from a study of blood T cell repertoires in COVID-19. The method was immunoSEQ multiplex PCR; TCRdb's version includes in-frame clones alone and lacks a portion of them. The sample shows 70,000 to 80,000 clones, 82% of them seen only once. This CDR3 region has 15 residues. The V end was cut by 4 bases, the J end by 6 bases, with 15 bases between. In germline, CDR1 is MGHRA, CDR2 YSYEKL. The specimen sequenced was peripheral blood. The chain joins TRBV4-1 to TRBJ2-2, with D perhaps TRBD2 (5 bases). This TCR was recovered from a man between 50 and 59 years old with acute or convalescent COVID-19. CDR3: CASSRAGRGPGELFF. Here the CDR3 DNA reads TGCGCCAGCAGCCGCGCAGGTCGAGGGCCCGGGGAGCTGTTTTTT.